The rows below give T cell receptor beta chains drawn from one sample of a study of breast tumors, draining lymph nodes, adjacent tissues. TCRdb processed the multiplex PCR reads anew with MiXCR; each CDR3 protein has one entry. Here the sample spans about 200,000 distinct CDR3 sequences, around 35% being singletons. Sample: axillary lymph node tissue. Receptors were obtained from a female donor with breast cancer. Some clones in this sample may be carry-over from other donors' samples. Each CDR3 is given with its conserved first and last residue. A D gene is named only where the DNA matches it firmly. Clone size appears in some rows only: once, few, many, or a class for an expanded clone.

v_call,clone_size,j_call,d_call,cdr3_aa,cdr3_nt
TRBV7-2,-,TRBJ1-3,-,CASSLQGNTIYF,TGTGCCAGCAGCTTACAAGGAAACACCATATATTTT
TRBV5-1,many,TRBJ1-3,-,CASSPGVISSGNTIYF,TGCGCCAGCAGCCCCGGGGTCATAAGCTCTGGAAACACCATATATTTT
TRBV6-6,many,TRBJ2-7,TRBD2,CASSYLLAGDSYEQYF,TGTGCCAGCAGTTACTTACTAGCGGGGGACTCCTACGAGCAGTACTTC
TRBV7-9,-,TRBJ1-2,TRBD1,CASSLAGQGATDGYTF,TGTGCCAGCAGCTTAGCAGGACAGGGGGCGACTGATGGCTACACCTTC
TRBV7-3,many,TRBJ2-2,-,CASSWRANTGELFF,TGTGCCAGCAGCTGGAGGGCCAACACCGGGGAGCTGTTTTTT
TRBV5-1,many,TRBJ2-1,-,CASSYGSYNEQFF,TGCGCCAGCAGCTACGGCTCCTACAATGAGCAGTTCTTC
TRBV6-5,few,TRBJ1-4,-,CASSYSHPGNEKLFF,TGTGCCAGCAGTTATTCCCACCCGGGGAATGAAAAACTGTTTTTT
TRBV10-3,-,TRBJ2-6,-,CAISGSGANVLTF,TGTGCCATCAGTGGTTCAGGGGCCAACGTCCTGACTTTC
TRBV10-3,many,TRBJ2-3,TRBD2,CAIRGGTQGRTDTQYF,TGTGCCATCAGGGGGGGGACGCAAGGGCGCACAGATACGCAGTATTTT
TRBV19,many,TRBJ2-3,-,CASIQRNTDTQYF,TGTGCCAGTATACAGCGGAACACAGATACGCAGTATTTT
TRBV5-1,-,TRBJ2-3,-,CASSLPGRASTDTQYF,TGCGCCAGCAGCTTGCCAGGACGGGCTAGCACAGATACGCAGTATTTT
TRBV5-4,many,TRBJ1-4,-,CASSLRGNEKLFF,TGTGCCAGCAGCTTGAGGGGAAATGAAAAACTGTTTTTT
TRBV29-1,many,TRBJ1-3,-,CSAKESGNTIYF,TGCAGCGCTAAGGAGTCTGGAAACACCATATATTTT
TRBV3-1,many,TRBJ2-3,-,CASSQLRTATQYF,TGTGCCAGCAGCCAATTGCGGACAGCTACGCAGTATTTT
TRBV19,-,TRBJ1-5,-,CASTEAGRGAGQPQHF,TGTGCCAGTACTGAGGCTGGGAGAGGGGCAGGCCAGCCCCAGCATTTT
TRBV7-9,many,TRBJ1-6,TRBD1,CASSFGLGTVDSPLHF,TGTGCCAGCAGCTTTGGTCTGGGGACAGTGGATTCACCCCTCCACTTT
TRBV7-9,-,TRBJ2-6,TRBD1,CASSLRQGTSGANVLTF,TGTGCCAGCAGCCTCCGACAGGGCACCTCTGGGGCCAACGTCCTGACTTTC
TRBV20-1,once,TRBJ1-1,TRBD1,CSARGRDRGYTEAFF,TGCAGTGCTAGAGGCCGGGACAGGGGTTATACTGAAGCTTTCTTT
TRBV7-2,-,TRBJ1-1,-,CASSFSPGGNTEAFF,TGTGCCAGCAGCTTTAGCCCCGGGGGGAACACTGAAGCTTTCTTT
TRBV4-3,few,TRBJ2-1,TRBD1,CASSRDRGRSNEQFF,TGCGCCAGCAGCCGGGACAGGGGGCGCTCGAATGAGCAGTTCTTC
TRBV6-2/TRBV6-3,-,TRBJ2-1,-,CASRELQGYNEQFF,TGTGCCAGCAGAGAATTACAGGGTTACAATGAGCAGTTCTTC
TRBV20-1,many,TRBJ2-1,-,CSARDPLGDNEQFF,TGCAGTGCTAGAGATCCCCTAGGGGACAATGAGCAGTTCTTC
TRBV5-1,-,TRBJ2-5,-,CASSTQDF,TGCGCCAGCAGCACCCAGGACTTC
TRBV18,-,TRBJ1-4,-,CASSPESATNEKLFF,TGTGCCAGCTCACCGGAATCCGCAACTAATGAAAAACTGTTTTTT
TRBV11-2,few,TRBJ1-2,-,CASSQENYAYTF,TGTGCCTCCTCCCAGGAGAACTATGCCTACACCTTC
TRBV7-2,many,TRBJ1-2,-,CASSLVGPWTF,TGTGCCAGCAGCTTAGTGGGGCCGTGGACCTTC
TRBV5-6,few,TRBJ2-1,-,CASSLWDLGYNEQFF,TGTGCCAGCAGCTTGTGGGACTTGGGGTACAATGAGCAGTTCTTC
TRBV20-1,many,TRBJ2-5,TRBD2,CSAIKPGLAGETQYF,TGCAGTGCTATTAAACCGGGACTAGCGGGAGAGACCCAGTACTTC
TRBV7-6,-,TRBJ2-2,-,CASSLGLWELFF,TGTGCCAGCAGCTTGGGTCTCTGGGAGCTGTTTTTT
TRBV13,-,TRBJ2-1,TRBD2,CASPSGGGVEQFF,TGTGCTAGCCCTAGCGGGGGTGGGGTGGAGCAGTTCTTC
TRBV15,many,TRBJ2-2,TRBD1,CATSRSDRGLTGELFF,TGTGCCACCAGCAGATCGGACAGGGGGCTCACCGGGGAGCTGTTTTTT